Below, 2 T cell receptor beta chains from the same sample are listed, as sequenced in a study of shared clonotypes between healthy human individuals. Only in-frame clones appear in the TCRdb table, and some are missing; sequencing was by immunoSEQ multiplex PCR. The data hold some 790,000 clones, with around 77% observed a single time. The sequenced sample was memory CD4+ T cells sorted from blood. Subset given: CD45RA-negative fraction. These receptors originate from a woman aged 30 to 39 in good health.

The chain has TRBV28 and TRBJ2-7; the match to TRBD1 covers 10 bases. V shed 5 bases and J 6 bases; nucleotides not matched to a gene: 10. The CDR3 spans 15 residues. Germline CDR1 MDHEN, CDR2 SYDVKM. CDR3 sequence: CASSPLTGGFIEQYF. The CDR3 DNA follows: TGTGCCAGCAGTCCTTTGACAGGGGGCTTTATCGAGCAGTACTTC.

The V gene is TRBV6-6, the J gene TRBJ1-4; a possible D gene is TRBD1 (5 bases). This CDR3 contains 14 residues. Trimming removed 6 bases from V and 3 bases from J, with 11 bases in between. Germline CDR1 is MNHNY and CDR2 is SVGAGI (reference sequence). The CDR3 coding sequence is TGTGCCAGCAGCCCGGGACGGGCTAATGAAAAACTGTTTTTT. Translation: CASSPGRANEKLFF.